The 19 T cell receptor beta chains below all came from one sample that was sequenced in a study of shared clonotypes between healthy human individuals. The method was immunoSEQ multiplex PCR; TCRdb's version includes in-frame clones alone and lacks a portion of them. The table shows under 2.5 million clones, with 85% to 95% occurring only once. The sample comprised naive CD4+ T cells from PBMCs. Subset given: CD45RA+ positively selected. These receptors were obtained from a man aged 18 to 29 in good health. Some clones in this sample may be carry-over from other donors' samples.

The chain recombines TRBV5-1 with TRBJ2-3, with a weak D call TRBD2 (6 bases). Germline V gives CDR1 SGHRS, CDR2 YFSETQ. This CDR3 is built from 15 residues. Trimming shortened V by 4 bases and J by 3 bases, and 15 bases separated the two germline ends. The CDR3 region has the DNA TGCGCCAGCAGCGGGGGGTTACTATTAACAGATACGCAGTATTTT. It encodes CASSGGLLLTDTQYF. The entire variable domain, with the rest obtained from reference TRBV5-1 and TRBJ2-3, is as follows: KAGVTQTPRYLIKTRGQQVTLSCSPISGHRSVSWYQQTPGQGLQFLFEYFSETQRNKGNFPGRFSGRQFSNSRSEMNVSTLELGDSALYLCASSGGLLLTDTQYFGPGTRLTVL.

This chain joins TRBV7-8 and TRBJ2-7, with D perhaps TRBD1 or TRBD2 (5 bases each). Germline values: CDR1 SGHVS, CDR2 FQNEAQ. CDR3 length: 15 residues. V was cut by 4 bases and J by 2 bases, with 15 bases left in between. The CDR3 bases are TGTGCCAGCAGCTATCACCGGGACCGACCCTACGAGCAGTACTTC. Its translation is CASSYHRDRPYEQYF.

The chain is built from TRBV6-1 and TRBJ1-1; D unresolved. V shed 3 bases and J shed 5 bases, with 16 bases lying between them. CDR1 is MNHNS, CDR2 SASEGT, per germline. CDR3 length: 15 amino acids. CDR3 nucleotide sequence: TGTGCCAGCAGTGAGAAGGGCCCCACTAGTACTGAAGCTTTCTTT. This sequence encodes CASSEKGPTSTEAFF.

The chain couples TRBV28 to TRBJ1-5; tentatively, D is TRBD1 (6 bases). Trimming took off 4 bases at V and 4 bases at J, with 20 bases between the two ends. Germline V gene sequence: CDR1 MDHEN, CDR2 SYDVKM. This CDR3 contains 17 residues. Here the CDR3 DNA reads TGTGCCAGCAGTTGGACCTGGGACATGGGGTTGAATCAGCCCCAGCATTTT. Translating gives CASSWTWDMGLNQPQHF.

V usage is TRBV28 and J usage is TRBJ1-4; TRBD1 might be the D (5 bases). The germline V gene has CDR1 MDHEN and CDR2 SYDVKM. Trimming took off 2 bases at V and 8 bases at J, with 12 bases between the two ends. CDR3 length equals 14 residues. The DNA for the CDR3 is TGTGCCAGCAGTTTAGTGGGGGTTAGGGAAAAACTGTTTTTT. As protein: CASSLVGVREKLFF.

This clone was observed once. The chain joins TRBV18 to TRBJ1-3, with unresolved D. Trimming shortened V by 3 bases and J by 0 bases, and 15 bases separated the two germline ends. Germline V gene lookup returns CDR1 KGHSH and CDR2 LQKENI. The length of the CDR3 is 17 residues. CDR3: CASSPLGRPDSGNTIYF. The DNA for the CDR3 is TGTGCCAGCTCACCTTTGGGGAGGCCTGACTCTGGAAACACCATATATTTT.

This clone has only one observation. The chain links TRBV4-3 to TRBJ2-1; 11 nucleotides align to TRBD2. Germline values: CDR1 LGHNA, CDR2 YSLEER. The CDR3 contains 19 residues. V lost 1 base, J lost 5 bases, and 13 bases stayed unmatched. DNA for the CDR3: TGCGCCAGCAGCCAAGGGCTGCTCGGGACTAGCGGAAGTAACAATGAGCAGTTCTTC. This encodes CASSQGLLGTSGSNNEQFF.

The V call is TRBV28, the J call TRBJ2-7; D ambiguous. V shed 2 bases and J shed 3 bases, with 5 bases lying between them. Germline V CDR1 and CDR2: MDHEN, SYDVKM. The length of the CDR3 is 12 residues. This chain's CDR3 is CASSLALYEQYF. CDR3 nucleotide sequence: TGTGCCAGCAGTTTAGCCCTCTACGAGCAGTACTTC.

The chain links TRBV7-9 to TRBJ2-3; TRBD1 might be the D (5 bases). The germline V gene encodes CDR1 SEHNR and CDR2 FQNEAQ (reference sequence). The V end was cut by 4 bases, the J end by 7 bases, with 15 bases between. CDR3 length: 14 amino acids. CDR3 sequence: CASSSTGTSNTQYF. CDR3 DNA: TGTGCCAGCAGCTCAACAGGTACATCAAATACGCAGTATTTT.

The chain employs TRBV14 and TRBJ2-7, with D possibly called TRBD1 or TRBD2 (5 bases each). CDR3 size: 15 residues. V lost 4 bases to trimming and J lost 3 bases, with 16 bases between them. Per the germline V gene, CDR1 is SGHDN and CDR2 is FVKESK. CDR3 protein: CASSRDPGRIYEQYF. The CDR3 DNA reads TGTGCCAGCAGCCGAGACCCGGGACGGATCTACGAGCAGTACTTC.

The V gene is TRBV10-3, the J gene TRBJ2-2, with TRBD1 matching 9 bases. The CDR3 consists of 16 residues. Trimming took 6 bases from V and 2 from J; bases not matched to a gene: 7. CDR1 and CDR2 (germline): ENHRY, SYGVKD. The CDR3 loop is CAISGDRGLNTGELFF. The DNA of the CDR3 is TGTGCCATCAGCGGTGACAGGGGGTTAAACACCGGGGAGCTGTTTTTT.

V gene TRBV2 combines with J gene TRBJ2-5, with TRBD2 as a possible D gene (5 bases). This CDR3 is 15 amino acids long. CDR1 is SNHLY, CDR2 FYNNEI, per germline. Trimming took off 2 bases at V and 2 bases at J, with 12 bases between the two ends. The CDR3 DNA reads TGTGCCAGCAGTGAATGGGAAGCGGAACAAGAGACCCAGTACTTC. It yields the protein CASSEWEAEQETQYF.

Points on this clone: Compared with germline, one end of the junction differs, possibly owing to a read error. The chain carries TRBV11-2 and TRBJ1-1, with a weak D call TRBD1 (5 bases). CDR3 length: 14 residues. Germline values: CDR1 SGHAT, CDR2 FQNNGV. This chain's CDR3 is CASSLDAGVTEAFF. For the CDR3, the DNA is TGTGCCAGCAGCCTAGATGCGGGGGTAACTGAAGCTTTCTTT.

This clone came up once. This specimen includes other DNA sequences encoding the same CDR3. This chain joins TRBV7-2 and TRBJ2-5; D not resolved. Germline loops: CDR1 SGHTA, CDR2 FQGNSA. This CDR3 spans 14 amino acids. The V and J ends lost 5 bases and 5 bases respectively, with 15 bases between them. CDR3 bases: TGTGCCAGCAGCCCCCTGACTTGGTTGGAGACCCAGTACTTC. It translates to CASSPLTWLETQYF.

Concerning this clone itself: A junction end diverges from the germline sequence, so it may reflect a read error. The chain is built from TRBV7-9 and TRBJ2-4; TRBD2 agrees at 11 bases. This CDR3 is 13 amino acids long. Germline V lookup: CDR1 SEHNR, CDR2 FQNEAQ (reference sequence). This chain's CDR3 is CASSIAGGNIQYF. The DNA for the CDR3 is TGTGCCAGCAGCATAGCGGGGGGGAACATTCAGTACTTC. Drawing the rest from reference TRBV7-9 and TRBJ2-4, the complete variable domain is DTGVSQNPRHKITKRGQNVTFRCDPISEHNRLYWYRQTLGQGPEFLTYFQNEAQLEKSRLLSDRFSAERPKGSFSTLEIQRTEQGDSAMYLCASSIAGGNIQYFGAGTRLSVL.

This clone has a single count. J is TRBJ2-7 and V is TRBV6-6; TRBD2 matches 8 bases. This CDR3 region has 15 residues. The V and J ends lost 0 bases and 2 bases, in that order; junction bases with no gene match: 3. Germline CDR1 MNHNY, CDR2 SVGAGI (reference sequence). The CDR3 DNA is TGTGCCAGCAGTTACTCTGCCGGGAGGGCCTACGAGCAGTACTTC. This translates into CASSYSAGRAYEQYF.

This chain uses TRBV19 with TRBJ2-2; D gene uncertain. From germline, CDR1 is LNHDA and CDR2 SQIVND (reference sequence). Trimming stripped 7 bases from V and 4 bases from J, with 10 bases between. The CDR3 length is 13 residues. The CDR3 loop is CASNPLPTGELFF. DNA for the CDR3: TGTGCCAGTAACCCCCTACCCACCGGGGAGCTGTTTTTT.

This clone was picked up one time. CDR3 in DNA: TGTGCCAGCAGCGGGGGGCCGAGGGGCGCAGGAAACACCATATATTTT. This encodes CASSGGPRGAGNTIYF. This chain joins TRBV9 and TRBJ1-3; the D gene is possibly TRBD1 (6 bases). There are 16 residues in the CDR3. In germline, CDR1 is SGDLS, CDR2 YYNGEE. The ends were cut back, 3 bases at V and 4 bases at J, with 17 bases in the middle.

This rearrangement joins TRBV7-6 to TRBJ2-3; TRBD2 matches at 9 bases. The V segment lost 2 bases and the J segment 2 bases; nucleotides outside the gene matches: 5. This CDR3 has 16 amino acids. Germline V gives CDR1 SGHVS, CDR2 FNYEAQ. As DNA, the CDR3 is TGTGCCAGCAGCTTAATGGGGACTAGCTCCACAGATACGCAGTATTTT. Translation gives CASSLMGTSSTDTQYF.